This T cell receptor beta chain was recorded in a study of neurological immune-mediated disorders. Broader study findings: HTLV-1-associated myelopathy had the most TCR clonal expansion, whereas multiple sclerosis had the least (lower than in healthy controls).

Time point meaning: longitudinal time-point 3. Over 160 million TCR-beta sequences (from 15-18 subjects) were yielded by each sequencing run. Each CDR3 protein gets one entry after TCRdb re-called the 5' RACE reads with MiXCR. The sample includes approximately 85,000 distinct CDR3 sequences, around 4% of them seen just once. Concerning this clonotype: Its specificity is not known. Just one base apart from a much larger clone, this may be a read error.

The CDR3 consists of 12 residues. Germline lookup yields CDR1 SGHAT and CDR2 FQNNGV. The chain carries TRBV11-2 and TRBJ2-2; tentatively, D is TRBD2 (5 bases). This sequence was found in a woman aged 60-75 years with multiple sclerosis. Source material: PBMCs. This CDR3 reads CASSYHTGEPFF. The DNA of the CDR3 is TGTGCCAGCAGCTACCACACCGGGGAGCCGTTTTTT.